This T cell receptor beta chain is from a study of T cell responses to AZD1222 COVID-19 vaccine. Profiled with immunoSEQ multiplex PCR; TCRdb holds only in-frame clones, not every one. Of about 140,000 clones in the sample, 85% to 95% were seen once. V lost 0 bases and J 3 bases, leaving 7 bases between the germline ends. The germline gives CDR1 SGHRS, CDR2 YFSETQ. The CDR3 covers 14 residues. Study-level findings and limits: At study baseline, merely several AZD1222 recipients were seropositive. Spike-specific TCR repertoires showed rising breadth and depth after two AZD1222 doses. White British donors predominated, females outnumbered males, and clonal diversity was possibly underestimated. The peak T cell response came first, and repertoires were sampled only after it.

Only a few counts were recorded for this clone. Its antigen is unidentified. This chain uses TRBV5-1 with TRBJ1-5, with D unclear. The starting material was peripheral blood, obtained on day 0 of MenACWY control vaccination. The receptor was derived from an adult in good health. The DNA of the CDR3 is TGCGCCAGCAGCTTGGACAGCCACAATCAGCCCCAGCATTTT. It yields the protein CASSLDSHNQPQHF.